These 27 T cell receptor beta chains share one sample of origin, sequenced in a study of T cell responses to AZD1222 COVID-19 vaccine. The data were produced by immunoSEQ multiplex PCR, yet TCRdb's version contains in-frame clones alone and is incomplete. The data show some 130,000 clones, around 84% seen once. The sequencing used peripheral blood, collected on day 0 of AZD1222 vaccination. The receptors here all came from an adult in good health.

The chain uses TRBV9 and TRBJ2-7, with 8 positions matching TRBD2. V shed 4 bases, J shed 4 bases, and the junction held 7 bases outside the gene matches. The CDR3 has 14 amino acids. Germline lookup yields CDR1 SGDLS and CDR2 YYNGEE. CDR3 in DNA: TGTGCCAGCAGCCCGGGAGGGCTACAGTACGAGCAGTACTTC. Translated: CASSPGGLQYEQYF.

J is TRBJ2-1 and V is TRBV12-3 or TRBV12-4; no clear D gene. Trimming cost V 1 base and J 6 bases, with 4 bases left between them. The CDR3 is 12 residues long. DNA of the CDR3: TGTGCCAGCAGTTTAGTGGGCAATGAGCAGTTCTTC. It specifies CASSLVGNEQFF.

This clone was found once. The rearrangement links TRBV9 to TRBJ2-2; D remains unclear. The CDR3 spans 14 residues. Trimming pared 4 bases from V and 0 bases from J, leaving 7 bases between. The germline gives CDR1 SGDLS, CDR2 YYNGEE. CDR3 DNA sequence: TGTGCCAGCAGCTCAAACGCGAACACCGGGGAGCTGTTTTTT. Protein: CASSSNANTGELFF.

The chain combines TRBV7-2 with TRBJ2-7; TRBD1 matches 7 bases. V lost 0 bases, J lost 5 bases, and 4 bases stayed unmatched. Germline-derived CDR1 and CDR2 are SGHTA and FQGNSA. CDR3 length: 14 amino acids. Here the CDR3 DNA reads TGTGCCAGCAGCTTAGCAGGGGGCTCTAACGAGCAGTACTTC. This translates into CASSLAGGSNEQYF.

This chain links TRBV2 with TRBJ2-7, with a possible D match to TRBD2 (6 bases). Germline V lookup: CDR1 SNHLY, CDR2 FYNNEI. The CDR3 length is 13 residues. Trimming took off 5 bases at V and 3 bases at J, with 11 bases between the two ends. As DNA, the CDR3 is TGTGCCAGCAGTCCCAAGGGACTCTACGAGCAGTACTTC. It translates to CASSPKGLYEQYF.

This sequence joins TRBV6-6 and TRBJ1-6; tentative D call: TRBD1 (6 bases). The germline CDR1 and CDR2 sequences are MNHNY and SVGAGI (reference sequence). The CDR3 runs to 13 residues. V was trimmed by 10 bases and J by 7 bases, leaving 14 bases between them. The CDR3 DNA follows: TGTGCCATGAGTCAGGGGAGGAATTCACCCCTCCACTTT. This codes for CAMSQGRNSPLHF.

This chain connects TRBV6-5 to TRBJ2-7; 7 bases map to TRBD1. Trimming at V came to 6 bases and at J to 3 bases, leaving 11 bases not matched to a gene. CDR1 and CDR2 from the germline V gene are MNHEY and SVGAGI. The CDR3 has 15 amino acids. The CDR3 sequence is CASRVQTGDNYEQYF. The CDR3 DNA follows: TGTGCCAGCAGAGTACAAACAGGGGACAACTACGAGCAGTACTTC.

The chain recombines TRBV5-5 with TRBJ2-3; 7 bases align to TRBD2. This CDR3 has 14 amino acids. CDR1 and CDR2 (germline): SGHKS, YYEKEE (reference sequence). Trimming removed 3 bases from V and 2 bases from J; junction bases left unmatched: 3. In DNA, the CDR3 is TGTGCCAGCAGCTCCCGACTAGCCACAGATACGCAGTATTTT. Translating it yields CASSSRLATDTQYF.

The chain has TRBV9 and TRBJ2-1; TRBD1 agrees at 8 bases. The CDR3 covers 15 residues. Germline V gives CDR1 SGDLS, CDR2 YYNGEE. Trimming took 4 bases from V and 2 from J; bases not matched to a gene: 5. CDR3 nucleotide sequence: TGTGCCAGCAGCCACCGGGACAGGCCCTACAATGAGCAGTTCTTC. As protein: CASSHRDRPYNEQFF.

This clone was found a few times. The gene calls are TRBV4-1 and TRBJ2-7; D perhaps matches TRBD2 (6 bases). V was clipped by 4 bases and J by 0 bases, with 10 bases between them. This CDR3 contains 14 residues. Germline V gene lookup returns CDR1 MGHRA and CDR2 YSYEKL. Here the CDR3 reads CASSLRDVSYEQYF. CDR3 DNA sequence: TGCGCCAGCAGCCTGCGGGATGTCTCCTACGAGCAGTACTTC.

This clone was seen once. The rearrangement joins TRBV9 to TRBJ1-2; D is uncertain. Germline V gene lookup returns CDR1 SGDLS and CDR2 YYNGEE. This CDR3 has 14 residues. V shed 3 bases and J shed 3 bases, with 12 bases lying between them. CDR3 sequence reads: CASSEVDGYYGYTF. The CDR3 DNA is TGTGCCAGCAGCGAGGTGGACGGTTACTATGGCTACACCTTC. The variable domain in full, completed from reference TRBV9 and TRBJ1-2, reads DSGVTQTPKHLITATGQRVTLRCSPRSGDLSVYWYQQSLDQGLQFLIQYYNGEERAKGNILERFSAQQFPDLHSELNLSSLELGDSALYFCASSEVDGYYGYTFGSGTRLTVV.

The chain links TRBV14 to TRBJ2-2; 7 positions match TRBD1. This CDR3 is 16 amino acids long. V dropped 0 bases and J dropped 5; count of bases not matched to a gene: 6. The germline V gene has CDR1 SGHDN and CDR2 FVKESK. The CDR3 region has the DNA TGTGCCAGCAGCCAAGATATCGACAGGGTTACCGGGGAGCTGTTTTTT. It specifies CASSQDIDRVTGELFF. The whole variable domain, filled in from reference TRBV14 and TRBJ2-2, reads EAGVTQFPSHSVIEKGQTVTLRCDPISGHDNLYWYRRVMGKEIKFLLHFVKESKQDESGMPNNRFLAERTGGTYSTLKVQPAELEDSGVYFCASSQDIDRVTGELFFGEGSRLTVL.

The chain combines TRBV29-1 with TRBJ2-7, with TRBD1 matching 9 bases. This CDR3 contains 14 residues. Trimming took 5 bases from V and 3 from J; bases not matched to a gene: 8. Germline CDR1 is SQVTM and CDR2 is ANQGSEA. In DNA, the CDR3 is TGCAGCGTTTCCCGAGGGACAGGGAGCTACGAGCAGTACTTC. Translated: CSVSRGTGSYEQYF.

This sequence joins TRBV10-1 and TRBJ1-3; D is possibly TRBD1 (5 bases). CDR3 length: 15 amino acids. V lost 1 base to trimming and J lost 8 bases, with 15 bases between them. Germline lookup yields CDR1 WNHNN and CDR2 SYGVQD (reference sequence). The CDR3 nucleotides read TGCGCCAGCAGTGAGTGGGGGGGGGTTGAAGACACCATATATTTT. It is translated as CASSEWGGVEDTIYF.

CDR3 bases: TGTGCCAGCAGCTTAGCTTCCCAGGCGCCGATGAACACTGAAGCTTTCTTT. The encoded protein is CASSLASQAPMNTEAFF. This chain links TRBV7-2 with TRBJ1-1, with D unresolved. Trimming stripped 0 bases from V and 0 bases from J, with 14 bases between. The germline gives CDR1 SGHTA, CDR2 FQGNSA. The CDR3 contains 17 residues.

This sequence joins TRBV2 and TRBJ2-2; 9 bases are shared with TRBD1. Trimming took 1 base from V and 7 from J; bases not matched to a gene: 1. CDR1 is SNHLY, CDR2 FYNNEI, per germline. The CDR3 spans 14 residues. In nucleotides, the CDR3 is TGTGCCAGCAGTGAAGGGACAGGGGTCGGGGAGCTGTTTTTT. The encoded protein is CASSEGTGVGELFF.

The rearrangement uses TRBV4-2 and TRBJ1-2, with D possibly matching TRBD1 (6 bases). V lost 4 bases and J lost 5, with 17 bases in between. Germline lookup yields CDR1 LGHNA and CDR2 YNFKEQ. The CDR3 runs 15 residues. The CDR3, as DNA: TGTGCCAGCAGCCCGGGGGCGATGCCCTCTTATGGCTACACCTTC. Translating gives CASSPGAMPSYGYTF.

This clone was counted between two and nine times. This CDR3 is CASTRGLTGLASTDTQYF. CDR3 bases: TGTGCCAGTACTCGCGGACTCACAGGACTCGCTAGCACAGATACGCAGTATTTT. The V gene is TRBV19, the J gene TRBJ2-3; D assignment may be TRBD1 or TRBD2 (5 bases each). The CDR3 is 18 residues long. Between the trimmed V and J ends, which lost 7 bases and 0 bases, there was a span of 23 bases. Per germline, CDR1 LNHDA and CDR2 SQIVND (reference sequence).

The chain couples TRBV4-1 to TRBJ2-5; D is undetermined. V was shortened by 0 bases and J by 1 base, with 9 bases between the two germline ends. Germline lookup yields CDR1 MGHRA and CDR2 YSYEKL. The CDR3 length is 15 residues. The CDR3 nucleotides read TGCGCCAGCAGCCAAGATTCGACGGGCCAAGAGACCCAGTACTTC. It codes for CASSQDSTGQETQYF.

V usage is TRBV6-1 and J usage is TRBJ2-5; D gene unclear. V lost 3 bases to trimming and J lost 9 bases, with 26 bases between them. CDR1 is MNHNS, CDR2 SASEGT, per germline. This CDR3 spans 17 amino acids. CDR3 nucleotide sequence: TGTGCCAGCAGTGACCTCGGATTTGCAAGGCCTCATGGTGCCCAGTACTTC. This translates into CASSDLGFARPHGAQYF.

The chain has TRBV11-2 and TRBJ1-2; 8 bases map to TRBD1. The CDR3 sequence is 14 residues long. Germline CDR1 SGHAT, CDR2 FQNNGV. With 6 bases clipped from V and 8 bases from J, the junction kept 11 bases outside the gene matches. CDR3 sequence reads: CASRPDRGLGGYTF. DNA of the CDR3: TGTGCCAGCAGGCCAGACAGGGGTCTGGGAGGCTACACCTTC.

The V and J genes are TRBV5-4 and TRBJ1-3; D gene unclear. In germline, CDR1 is SGHNT, CDR2 YYREEE (reference sequence). There are 15 residues in the CDR3. The germline V and J ends were trimmed by 1 base and 2 bases, with 10 bases remaining between them. For the CDR3, the DNA is TGTGCCAGCAGCTTGAGTCCCTTAGCTGGAAACACCATATATTTT. The encoded protein is CASSLSPLAGNTIYF.

The J gene is TRBJ2-7, the V gene TRBV4-2; TRBD1 might be the D (6 bases). The ends were cut back, 4 bases at V and 2 bases at J, with 12 bases in the middle. CDR1 LGHNA and CDR2 YNFKEQ come from the germline V gene. The CDR3 sequence is 14 residues long. The CDR3 sequence: CASSPRTVAYEQYF. The CDR3 coding sequence is TGTGCCAGCAGCCCAAGGACAGTGGCCTACGAGCAGTACTTC.

This sequence joins TRBV28 and TRBJ2-5; unclear D gene. The V gene's germline CDR1 is MDHEN and CDR2 SYDVKM. This CDR3 is built from 14 residues. Trimming removed 2 bases at V and 5 bases at J, with 12 bases between. The CDR3 DNA reads TGTGCCAGCAGTTTAGTTGAAGTTGCGGAGACCCAGTACTTC. As protein: CASSLVEVAETQYF.

The chain's CDR3 is CAISDRRQSNTGELFF. CDR3 sequence (DNA): TGTGCCATCAGTGATAGGAGACAGTCGAACACCGGGGAGCTGTTTTTT. This chain links TRBV10-3 with TRBJ2-2, with TRBD1 as a possible D gene (5 bases). Germline-derived CDR1 and CDR2 are ENHRY and SYGVKD. Trimming shortened V by 3 bases and J by 0 bases, and 11 bases separated the two germline ends. The CDR3 contains 16 residues.

This clone was picked up one time. The rearrangement links TRBV7-8 to TRBJ2-1; unclear D gene. Trimming took 1 base from V and 0 from J, leaving 10 bases between them. The CDR3 spans 16 residues. CDR1 is SGHVS, CDR2 FQNEAQ, per germline. The CDR3 loop reads CASSLGRMSSYNEQFF. CDR3 bases: TGTGCCAGCAGCTTAGGACGGATGAGCTCCTACAATGAGCAGTTCTTC. Supplemented by reference TRBV7-8 and TRBJ2-1, the full variable domain reads GAGVSQSPRYKVAKRGQDVALRCDPISGHVSLFWYQQALGQGPEFLTYFQNEAQLDKSGLPSDRFFAERPEGSVSTLKIQRTQQEDSAVYLCASSLGRMSSYNEQFFGPGTRLTVL.

This chain uses TRBV28 with TRBJ1-6; D is unclear. The CDR3 covers 12 residues. The germline V gene has CDR1 MDHEN and CDR2 SYDVKM. Trimming pared 3 bases from V and 6 bases from J, leaving 3 bases between. The CDR3 loop is CASSLRNSPLHF. As DNA, the CDR3 is TGTGCCAGCAGTTTGCGTAATTCACCCCTCCACTTT.